This is a list of T cell receptor beta chains from one sample in a study of blood T cells in healthy people across ages. TCRdb reprocessed the 5' RACE reads with MiXCR, giving one entry per CDR3 protein. The sample has about 670,000 distinct CDR3 sequences, roughly half seen once; the top ten hold roughly 13%. Sequenced: blood. These receptors were obtained from a woman older than 75 in good health. Each CDR3 is given with its conserved first and last residue. Fields, in order: V gene, D gene, J gene, CDR3 protein. The D gene is left open where the match is weak.

TRBV20-1	TRBD1	TRBJ2-1	CSTGDNEQFF
TRBV25-1	-	TRBJ2-3	CASSGDNPTDTQYF
TRBV12-3/TRBV12-4	-	TRBJ1-6	CASRPGLLNSPLHF
TRBV5-1	-	TRBJ2-3	CASTRDTNTDTQYF
TRBV20-1	-	TRBJ1-2	CSARDNRNYGYTF
TRBV19	TRBD1	TRBJ1-1	CASSIAGTGMNTEAFF
TRBV20-1	-	TRBJ2-1	CSARNFGGNEQFF
TRBV7-2	-	TRBJ2-3	CASSVQGGRQYF
TRBV21-1	-	TRBJ1-1	CASSKEANTEAFF
TRBV28	-	TRBJ2-1	CASIRGGKPNEQFF
TRBV9	TRBD1	TRBJ1-2	CASSPNYPTGGAYGYTF
TRBV19	-	TRBJ2-7	CASRLTGTMYEQYF
TRBV7-2	-	TRBJ2-1	CASSSEGSSEFF
TRBV9	TRBD1	TRBJ1-2	CASSVDPDAGQGAQGYTF